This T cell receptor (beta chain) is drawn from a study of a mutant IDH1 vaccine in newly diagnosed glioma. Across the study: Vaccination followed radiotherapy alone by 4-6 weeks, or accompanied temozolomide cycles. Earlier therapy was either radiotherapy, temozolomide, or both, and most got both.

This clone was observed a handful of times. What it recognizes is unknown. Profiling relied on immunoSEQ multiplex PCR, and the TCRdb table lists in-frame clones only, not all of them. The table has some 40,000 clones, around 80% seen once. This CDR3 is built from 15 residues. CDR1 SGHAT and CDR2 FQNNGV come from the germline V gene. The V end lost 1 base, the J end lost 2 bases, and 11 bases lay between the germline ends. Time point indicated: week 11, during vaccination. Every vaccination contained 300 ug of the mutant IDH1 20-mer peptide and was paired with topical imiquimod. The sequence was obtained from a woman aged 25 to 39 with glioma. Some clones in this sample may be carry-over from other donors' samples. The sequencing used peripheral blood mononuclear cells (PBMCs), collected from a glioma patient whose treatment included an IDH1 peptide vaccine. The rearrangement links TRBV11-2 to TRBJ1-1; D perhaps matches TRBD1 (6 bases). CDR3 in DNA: TGTGCCAGCAGCTTAGTACCCAGGGGCAACACTGAAGCTTTCTTT. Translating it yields CASSLVPRGNTEAFF.